Below are 9 T cell receptor beta chains sequenced from a single sample in a study of cytomegalovirus exposure and HLA in healthy donors. This PCR relied on a set of 60 Vbeta primers and 13 Jbeta primers. TCRdb's table, derived via immunoSEQ multiplex PCR, lists solely in-frame clones and lacks some. This sample has 80,000 to 130,000 clones, with about 77% found just once. The specimen sequenced was PBMCs. All receptors come from a woman between 18 and 29 years old in good health and CMV-seropositive.

Details on this clone: The sample carries other DNA sequences with the same CDR3. This sequence joins TRBV28 and TRBJ1-5, with D unresolved. V gave up 3 bases and J gave up 4 bases, with 7 bases separating them. Germline assignment: CDR1 MDHEN and CDR2 SYDVKM. CDR3 length equals 13 residues. The CDR3 is CASSFTGNQPQHF. In nucleotides, the CDR3 is TGTGCCAGCAGTTTCACCGGGAATCAGCCCCAGCATTTT. Using reference TRBV28 and TRBJ1-5 for the parts outside the CDR3, the full variable domain is DVKVTQSSRYLVKRTGEKVFLECVQDMDHENMFWYRQDPGLGLRLIYFSYDVKMKEKGDIPEGYSVSREKKERFSLILESASTNQTSMYLCASSFTGNQPQHFGDGTRLSIL.

This clone was recorded a few times. The CDR3 spells CASSLGVMGQDDLHF. CDR3 sequence (DNA): TGCGCCAGCAGCTTGGGGGTAATGGGACAGGACGACCTCCACTTT. The chain is built from TRBV5-1 and TRBJ1-6, with TRBD1 identical over 8 bases. V shed 0 bases, J shed 15 bases, and the junction held 11 bases outside the gene matches. The length of the CDR3 is 15 residues. CDR1 is SGHRS and CDR2 is YFSETQ in the germline V gene.

The table lists this clone with a count of one. The chain is built from TRBV7-6 and TRBJ2-4, with 7 nucleotides matching TRBD2. The CDR3 has 12 amino acids. Trimming at V came to 4 bases and at J to 8 bases, leaving 2 bases not matched to a gene. Germline V gene sequence: CDR1 SGHVS, CDR2 FNYEAQ. CDR3 in amino acids: CASSSAGDIQYF. Written as DNA, the CDR3 is TGTGCCAGCAGCTCGGCGGGGGACATTCAGTACTTC.

Concerning this clone itself: The same CDR3 also results from other DNA sequences found in this sample. The chain carries TRBV9 and TRBJ2-3; 7 bases are a match to TRBD2. CDR3 length: 15 residues. V trimming: 0 bases; J trimming: 0 bases; junction bases outside the gene matches: 1. CDR1 and CDR2 from the germline V gene are SGDLS and YYNGEE. In DNA form, the CDR3 reads TGTGCCAGCAGCGTAGGCGGGGGTAGCACAGATACGCAGTATTTT. Amino acid sequence: CASSVGGGSTDTQYF.

V gene TRBV23-1 combines with J gene TRBJ2-6; 7 bases map to TRBD1. TRBV23-1 is flagged as an ORF with uncertain function. CDR3 length equals 24 residues. Trimming removed 2 bases from V and 0 bases from J; junction bases left unmatched: 25. CDR3 DNA: TGCGCCAGCAGTCAAAGGACCGGGACAGTGAACCCGGAACCAAACTCCTCTGGGGCCAACGTCCTGACTTTC. It translates to CASSQRTGTVNPEPNSSGANVLTF.

The chain is built from TRBV5-1 and TRBJ2-2; a possible D gene is TRBD1 (7 bases). CDR1 is SGHRS, CDR2 YFSETQ, per germline. The CDR3 has 15 residues. V was shortened by 0 bases and J by 6 bases, with 12 bases between the two germline ends. The CDR3 reads CASSLAAGGPGELFF. DNA for the CDR3: TGCGCCAGCAGCTTGGCTGCAGGGGGGCCCGGGGAGCTGTTTTTT.

This sequence joins TRBV27 and TRBJ2-3, with 7 bases lining up with TRBD2. The germline V gene has CDR1 MNHEY and CDR2 SMNVEV (reference sequence). Trimming removed 5 bases from V and 1 base from J; junction bases left unmatched: 9. CDR3 length equals 16 residues. CDR3 in amino acids: CASSRWGEGRTDTQYF. The CDR3 DNA reads TGTGCCAGCAGTCGGTGGGGGGAGGGCCGCACAGATACGCAGTATTTT.

A single count supports this clone. V is TRBV5-1 and J is TRBJ1-1; D remains unclear. The germline CDR1 and CDR2 sequences are SGHRS and YFSETQ. CDR3 length: 13 residues. V lost 1 base and J 3 bases, leaving 7 bases between the germline ends. DNA for the CDR3: TGCGCCAGCAGCTTGACCACGGACACTGAAGCTTTCTTT. It encodes CASSLTTDTEAFF.

This chain connects TRBV11-2 to TRBJ2-3; D unclear. Trimming cost V 2 bases and J 3 bases, with 9 bases left between them. Germline CDR1 reads SGHAT; CDR2 reads FQNNGV. The CDR3 consists of 14 residues. CDR3 sequence (DNA): TGTGCCAGCAGCTTATACTCGCGAACAGATACGCAGTATTTT. Its translation is CASSLYSRTDTQYF.